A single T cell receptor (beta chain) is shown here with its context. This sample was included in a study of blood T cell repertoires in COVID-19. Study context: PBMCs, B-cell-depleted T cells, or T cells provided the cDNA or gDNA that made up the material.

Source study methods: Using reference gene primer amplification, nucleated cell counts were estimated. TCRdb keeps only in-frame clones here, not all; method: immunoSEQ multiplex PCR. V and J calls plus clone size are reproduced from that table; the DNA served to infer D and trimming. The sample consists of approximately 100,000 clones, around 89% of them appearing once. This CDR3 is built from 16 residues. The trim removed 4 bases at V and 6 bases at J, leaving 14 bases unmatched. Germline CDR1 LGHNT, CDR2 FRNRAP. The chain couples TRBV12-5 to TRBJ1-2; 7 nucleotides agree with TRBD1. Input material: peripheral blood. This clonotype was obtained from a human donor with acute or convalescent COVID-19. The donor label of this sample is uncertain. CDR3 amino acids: CASGSPDRAGYNGYTF. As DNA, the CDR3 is TGTGCTAGTGGTTCCCCAGACAGGGCGGGTTACAATGGCTACACCTTC.